One sample yielded the 10 T cell receptor beta chains listed below, sequenced in a study of T cell repertoires in cytomegalovirus infection. TCRdb reprocessed the reads via MiXCR and lists one record per CDR3 protein. The sample contains roughly 990,000 distinct CDR3 sequences, more than 25% of which appear only once. The antigens for these receptors are not known. Material: cultured CD8+ T cells from PBMCs, obtained from culture after CMV antigen stimulation. The receptor source for this set is a human donor in good health (CMV status not recorded). Some clones in this sample may be carry-over from other donors' samples.

This clonotype came up a few times. V gene TRBV7-6 combines with J gene TRBJ1-2; 7 bases fit TRBD1. The V gene's germline CDR1 is SGHVS and CDR2 FNYEAQ. Trimming took 5 bases from V and 4 from J; bases not matched to a gene: 7. CDR3 length equals 14 residues. The CDR3 bases are TGTGCCAGCAGCCCAAGGGACAGCGGCTATGGCTACACCTTC. It encodes CASSPRDSGYGYTF.

In this sample, this clonotype turned up a few times. The rearrangement joins TRBV4-1 to TRBJ1-1; D call uncertain. The germline V and J ends were trimmed by 0 bases and 6 bases, with 11 bases remaining between them. Germline loops: CDR1 MGHRA, CDR2 YSYEKL. The length of the CDR3 is 14 residues. The DNA of the CDR3 is TGCGCCAGCAGCCAAGATCGAGGGTTCCCTGAAGCTTTCTTT. This gives the protein CASSQDRGFPEAFF.

The chain employs TRBV7-2 and TRBJ2-2; 9 bases map to TRBD1. The V and J ends lost 10 bases and 5 bases, in that order; junction bases with no gene match: 2. The germline V gene encodes CDR1 SGHTA and CDR2 FQGNSA. This CDR3 is 12 amino acids long. The CDR3 is CATGQGTGELFF. The CDR3 DNA is TGTGCCACCGGACAGGGGACCGGGGAGCTGTTTTTT.

In its sample, this clonotype was seen a few times. V is TRBV10-3 and J is TRBJ2-7, with D possibly being TRBD1 (6 bases). The CDR3 runs 16 residues. Trimming pared 2 bases from V and 6 bases from J, leaving 20 bases between. Looked up from germline, CDR1 is ENHRY and CDR2 is SYGVKD. CDR3 sequence (DNA): TGTGCCATCAGTGAGACCAACTGGGACACACTACGCGAGCAGTACTTC. Translation: CAISETNWDTLREQYF.

This clonotype was seen only a few times. J is TRBJ2-7 and V is TRBV7-8; D is tentatively TRBD1 or TRBD2 (6 bases each). Germline V CDR1 and CDR2: SGHVS, FQNEAQ. Deletions cut 4 bases from V and 3 bases from J, with 10 bases between. This CDR3 is built from 13 residues. CDR3 residues: CASSSRGDYEQYF. Here the CDR3 DNA reads TGTGCCAGCAGCTCTAGGGGGGACTACGAGCAGTACTTC.

This clonotype was recorded once. The chain has TRBV7-2 and TRBJ2-5; the match to TRBD2 covers 8 bases. V gave up 1 base and J gave up 1 base; unmatched junction bases: 5. The CDR3 contains 16 residues. CDR1 is SGHTA and CDR2 is FQGNSA in the germline V gene. CDR3 residues: CASSLGLAGFQETQYF. DNA for the CDR3: TGTGCCAGCAGCTTAGGGTTAGCGGGGTTCCAAGAGACCCAGTACTTC.

This clonotype was seen just once. This chain links TRBV29-1 with TRBJ2-7; TRBD1 agrees at 8 bases. V lost 7 bases to trimming and J lost 3 bases; unmatched junction nucleotides: 5. The CDR3 extends over 12 amino acids. CDR1 SQVTM and CDR2 ANQGSEA come from the germline V gene. In DNA, the CDR3 is TGCAGCGCCCGGACAGGGAACTACGAGCAGTACTTC. Protein product: CSARTGNYEQYF.

The V and J genes are TRBV14 and TRBJ1-1, with a possible D match to TRBD1 (6 bases). The V and J ends lost 0 bases and 5 bases respectively, with 19 bases between them. The CDR3 runs 17 residues. The V gene's germline CDR1 is SGHDN and CDR2 FVKESK. Here the CDR3 DNA reads TGTGCCAGCAGCCAAGATCAACCGGGACCAGGGGAGACTGAAGCTTTCTTT. Its translation is CASSQDQPGPGETEAFF.

A note on this clonotype: Relative to the germline gene, one junction end is altered; a read error may explain this. The V and J genes are TRBV7-7 and TRBJ2-2; 9 nucleotides line up with TRBD1. This CDR3 has 18 amino acids. CDR1 SSHAT and CDR2 FNYEAQ come from the germline V gene (reference sequence). CDR3 coding DNA: TGTGCTAGCAGCTTCTCAGCTTCCGGGACAGGGCCTTCCGGGGAGCTGTTTTTT. Protein sequence: CASSFSASGTGPSGELFF.

This clonotype was observed a handful of times. This chain joins TRBV27 and TRBJ2-3, with TRBD2 identical over 11 bases. The germline gives CDR1 MNHEY, CDR2 SMNVEV (reference sequence). Trimming cost V 6 bases and J 1 base; bases outside gene matches: 12. CDR3 length: 18 residues. CDR3 in amino acids: CASSPLAGVPGGTDTQYF. The CDR3 bases are TGTGCCAGCAGCCCACTAGCGGGAGTCCCCGGGGGCACAGATACGCAGTATTTT.